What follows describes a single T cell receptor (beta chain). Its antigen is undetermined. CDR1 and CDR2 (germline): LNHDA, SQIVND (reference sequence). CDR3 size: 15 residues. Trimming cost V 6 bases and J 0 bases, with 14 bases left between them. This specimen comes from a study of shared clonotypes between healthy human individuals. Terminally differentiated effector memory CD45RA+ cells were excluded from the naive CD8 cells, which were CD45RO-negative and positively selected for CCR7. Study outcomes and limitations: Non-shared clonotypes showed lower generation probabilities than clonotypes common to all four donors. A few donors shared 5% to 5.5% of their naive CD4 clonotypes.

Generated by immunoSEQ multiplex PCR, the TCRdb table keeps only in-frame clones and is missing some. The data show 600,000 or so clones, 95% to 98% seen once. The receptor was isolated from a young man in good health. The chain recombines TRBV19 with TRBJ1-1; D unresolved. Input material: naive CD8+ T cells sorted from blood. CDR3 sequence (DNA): TGTGCCAGTAGGGTGGCCGAGGATATGAACACTGAAGCTTTCTTT. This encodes CASRVAEDMNTEAFF.